What follows describes a single T cell receptor (beta chain). Its antigen remains unknown. These data come from a study of post-analysis software for immune sequencing data. On the study more broadly: In terms of disease course, relapsing-remitting, secondary progressive and progressive-relapsing multiple sclerosis were included.

Unique molecular identifiers featured in each of the TCR beta cDNA libraries. Some 500,000 cDNA molecules were obtained per 1 to 10 million input T cells. One entry per CDR3 protein, called by TCRdb with MiXCR from the PCR reads. The sample lists about 770,000 distinct CDR3 sequences, 35% to 55% occurring once. Trimming shortened V by 6 bases and J by 3 bases, and 12 bases separated the two germline ends. The germline CDR1 and CDR2 sequences are MNHEY and SMNVEV (reference sequence). The length of the CDR3 is 13 residues. Study-wide results and limits: By F measure, samples from a shared preparation batch strongly co-clustered. Among a handful of TRBV segments more frequent in patients than controls were TRBV5-6, TRBV5-1 and TRBV20-1. People with multiple sclerosis had a significantly lower normalized Chao1 diversity than controls did.

Sequencing input: blood. The chain links TRBV27 to TRBJ2-7; the D gene is possibly TRBD1 (5 bases). The TCR originated in a girl between 5 and 17 years old with multiple sclerosis. The CDR3 DNA follows: TGTGCCAGCAGCTACGCGACAGACTACGAGCAGTACTTC. It encodes CASSYATDYEQYF.